These 32 T cell receptor beta chains were sequenced from one sample in a study of T cells after yellow fever vaccination. TCRdb recomputed calls from the 5' RACE reads with MiXCR, one row per CDR3 protein. Of around 340,000 distinct CDR3 sequences listed, 8.7% were seen once; the top ten hold approximately 19%. This specimen consisted of PBMCs, obtained on the day of the first yellow fever vaccination. The source is a man aged 18 to 30 who received the YFV17D yellow fever vaccine.

This clonotype was detected a few times. The chain employs TRBV29-1 and TRBJ1-1, with TRBD1 as a possible D gene (6 bases). The V gene lost 4 bases and the J gene lost 1 base, with 16 bases spanning the gap. The germline CDR1 and CDR2 sequences are SQVTM and ANQGSEA. The CDR3 runs to 15 residues. CDR3 DNA sequence: TGCAGCGTTGTGGGGACATACCAGGGGAACACTGAAGCTTTCTTT. Encoded protein: CSVVGTYQGNTEAFF.

The V call is TRBV5-4, the J call TRBJ1-4; 7 bases agree with TRBD1. The V gene's germline CDR1 is SGHNT and CDR2 YYREEE (reference sequence). The CDR3 runs 15 residues. J gave up 2 bases and V 5 bases, and 6 bases lay outside the gene matches. The CDR3 loop reads CASRTGIATNEKLFF. The DNA of the CDR3 is TGTGCCAGCAGGACAGGGATTGCGACTAATGAAAAACTGTTTTTT.

The rearrangement uses TRBV7-8 and TRBJ2-3; D is undetermined. Germline V CDR1 and CDR2: SGHVS, FQNEAQ. CDR3 length equals 14 residues. V was pared by 2 bases and J by 6 bases, with 12 bases between. CDR3 amino acids: CASSLTRLRDTQYF. The CDR3 nucleotides read TGTGCCAGCAGCTTAACCAGGTTGAGGGATACGCAGTATTTT. Full variable domain (rest looked up from reference TRBV7-8 and TRBJ2-3): GAGVSQSPRYKVAKRGQDVALRCDPISGHVSLFWYQQALGQGPEFLTYFQNEAQLDKSGLPSDRFFAERPEGSVSTLKIQRTQQEDSAVYLCASSLTRLRDTQYFGPGTRLTVL.

Here the CDR3 DNA reads TGCAGTGCTCCCACCACGACCCAAGAGACCCAGTACTTC. As protein: CSAPTTTQETQYF. V is TRBV20-1 and J is TRBJ2-5; D call uncertain. The CDR3 is made up of 13 amino acids. CDR1 and CDR2 from the germline V gene are DFQATT and SNEGSKA (reference sequence). Trimming took 5 bases from V and 1 from J, leaving 11 bases between them.

The gene calls are TRBV7-8 and TRBJ1-5, with D possibly TRBD1 on 6 matching bases. The V gene's germline CDR1 is SGHVS and CDR2 FQNEAQ. The V end was cut by 8 bases, the J end by 6 bases, with 17 bases between. The CDR3 is 14 amino acids. The CDR3 DNA sequence: TGTGCCAGCTCTTTGGGAAGGGACACTCAGCCCCAGCATTTT. It codes for CASSLGRDTQPQHF.

A note on this clonotype: This may be a read error: a much more frequent sequence differs by one nucleotide. This chain joins TRBV12-3 or TRBV12-4 and TRBJ2-1; D remains unclear. Trimming shortened V by 3 bases and J by 0 bases, and 21 bases separated the two germline ends. The CDR3 is 19 residues long. The chain's CDR3 is CASSFFLAELTISYNEQFF. CDR3 coding DNA: TGTGCCAGCAGTTTCTTTTTGGCAGAGCTAACTATCTCCTACAATGAGCAGTTCTTC.

This chain links TRBV12-3 or TRBV12-4 with TRBJ2-3; 10 nucleotides agree with TRBD2. Germline trimming cut 7 bases from V and 4 bases from J; bases unmatched to any gene: 14. This CDR3 spans 17 amino acids. In nucleotides, the CDR3 is TGTGCCAGCAAGAGCCTAGCGGGGGCCAGCCGCCCAGATACGCAGTATTTT. It is translated as CASKSLAGASRPDTQYF.

The chain is built from TRBV9 and TRBJ2-7; a weak D match, TRBD2 (5 bases). Trimming removed 3 bases from V and 0 bases from J, with 16 bases in between. The CDR3 consists of 16 residues. In germline, CDR1 is SGDLS, CDR2 YYNGEE. The CDR3 DNA follows: TGTGCCAGCAGCGCGGGGTCACTTATGATCTCCTACGAGCAGTACTTC. Its protein product is CASSAGSLMISYEQYF.

The V gene is TRBV5-1, the J gene TRBJ1-2, with D hard to call. The germline V and J ends were trimmed by 4 bases and 7 bases, with 23 bases remaining between them. The germline V gene encodes CDR1 SGHRS and CDR2 YFSETQ. There are 16 residues in the CDR3. CDR3 protein: CASSLQGPGSPRGYTF. CDR3 nucleotide sequence: TGCGCCAGCAGCCTTCAAGGCCCGGGGTCCCCTCGTGGCTACACCTTC.

This chain links TRBV7-9 with TRBJ2-5; D call uncertain. Per germline, CDR1 SEHNR and CDR2 FQNEAQ (reference sequence). CDR3 size: 15 residues. The V end lost 5 bases, the J end lost 2 bases, and 15 bases lay between the germline ends. The CDR3 is CASSPSMGRQETQYF. For the CDR3, the DNA is TGTGCCAGCAGCCCAAGCATGGGCAGACAAGAGACCCAGTACTTC.

The V gene is TRBV7-6, the J gene TRBJ1-5; D is possibly TRBD1 (5 bases). With 5 bases removed from V and 5 bases from J, the gap between germline ends came to 10 bases. The CDR3 sequence is 13 residues long. From germline, CDR1 is SGHVS and CDR2 FNYEAQ. CDR3 protein: CASSPDIHQPQHF. In DNA form, the CDR3 reads TGTGCCAGCAGCCCGGACATACATCAGCCCCAGCATTTT. Based on the CDR3 plus reference TRBV7-6 and TRBJ1-5, the full variable domain is GAGVSQSPRYKVTKRGQDVALRCDPISGHVSLYWYRQALGQGPEFLTYFNYEAQQDKSGLPNDRFSAERPEGSISTLTIQRTEQRDSAMYRCASSPDIHQPQHFGDGTRLSIL.

This clonotype was seen at least ten times. The chain couples TRBV7-2 to TRBJ2-3, with D hard to call. CDR1 SGHTA and CDR2 FQGNSA come from the germline V gene. V was trimmed by 3 bases and J by 6 bases, leaving 10 bases between them. This CDR3 contains 13 residues. The DNA for the CDR3 is TGTGCCAGCAGCTTGTCGGCCCCCGATACGCAGTATTTT. This gives the protein CASSLSAPDTQYF. Full variable domain (missing parts from reference TRBV7-2 and TRBJ2-3): GAGVSQSPSNKVTEKGKDVELRCDPISGHTALYWYRQSLGQGLEFLIYFQGNSAPDKSGLPSDRFSAERTGGSVSTLTIQRTQQEDSAVYLCASSLSAPDTQYFGPGTRLTVL.

The chain uses TRBV7-2 and TRBJ2-3, with D possibly TRBD1 on 6 matching bases. The CDR3 is made up of 15 amino acids. The V and J ends lost 5 bases and 5 bases respectively, with 17 bases between them. CDR1 and CDR2 (germline): SGHTA, FQGNSA. CDR3 sequence (DNA): TGTGCCAGCAGCCCTTCTGTGGCAGGGGTAGATACGCAGTATTTT. Its protein is CASSPSVAGVDTQYF. Full variable domain (outside the CDR3, taken from reference TRBV7-2 and TRBJ2-3): GAGVSQSPSNKVTEKGKDVELRCDPISGHTALYWYRQSLGQGLEFLIYFQGNSAPDKSGLPSDRFSAERTGGSVSTLTIQRTQQEDSAVYLCASSPSVAGVDTQYFGPGTRLTVL.

In its sample, this clonotype was seen many times. The gene calls are TRBV24-1 and TRBJ2-4; the match to TRBD1 covers 9 bases. The germline V gene encodes CDR1 KGHDR and CDR2 SFDVKD. The CDR3 loop spans 20 amino acids. The CDR3 nucleotides read TGTGCTCACCCCCGGAAGGGACAGGGCAAGGCGCGGAGATCTGGCGACATTCAGTACTTC. This encodes CAHPRKGQGKARRSGDIQYF.

The CDR3 sequence is CASSATNYQETQYF. The CDR3 nucleotides are TGTGCCAGCAGCGCGACTAATTACCAAGAGACCCAGTACTTC. The gene calls are TRBV9 and TRBJ2-5; tentatively, D is TRBD2 (5 bases). Trimming removed 3 bases at V and 0 bases at J, with 9 bases between. Per the germline V gene, CDR1 is SGDLS and CDR2 is YYNGEE. This CDR3 comprises 14 residues.

Comments on this clonotype: Mismatch with germline at one junction end may stem from a read error. The J gene is TRBJ2-2, the V gene TRBV7-6, with unresolved D. The CDR3 is 16 residues long. Germline assignment: CDR1 SGHVS and CDR2 FNYEAQ. The CDR3 here is CVSSPLPGVNTGELFF. CDR3 in DNA: TGTGTCAGCAGCCCACTCCCGGGTGTGAACACCGGGGAGCTGTTTTTT.

The rearrangement links TRBV14 to TRBJ2-1; D is unclear. This CDR3 has 13 residues. CDR1 is SGHDN, CDR2 FVKESK, per germline. V lost 1 base and J lost 9, with 10 bases in between. CDR3 protein: CASSQGRVSEQFF. The CDR3 coding sequence is TGTGCCAGCAGCCAAGGAAGGGTTAGTGAGCAGTTCTTC.

This clonotype showed up many times. CDR3 nucleotides: TGTGCCACCGGGGCCGGGTCGAACACCGGGGAGCTGTTTTTT. Encoded protein: CATGAGSNTGELFF. The chain has TRBV24-1 and TRBJ2-2; maybe TRBD1 (5 bases). Trimming shortened V by 9 bases and J by 0 bases, and 10 bases separated the two germline ends. Germline V gene sequence: CDR1 KGHDR, CDR2 SFDVKD. The CDR3 runs 14 residues.

This clonotype appeared a few times. The genes are TRBV10-3 and TRBJ1-2; no clear D. Germline V gives CDR1 ENHRY, CDR2 SYGVKD. Trimming removed 4 bases from V and 5 bases from J, with 5 bases in between. This CDR3 is built from 11 residues. DNA for the CDR3: TGTGCCATCAGTGGCCCTTATGGCTACACCTTC. This encodes CAISGPYGYTF.

The gene calls are TRBV4-3 and TRBJ1-2; 7 bases are shared with TRBD1. This CDR3 comprises 14 residues. Germline loops: CDR1 LGHNA, CDR2 YSLEER. Trimming removed 0 bases from V and 8 bases from J; junction bases left unmatched: 6. The CDR3 nucleotides read TGCGCCAGCAGCCAAGATCGAGGGGGCCGGGGCTACACCTTC. Its translation: CASSQDRGGRGYTF.

The rearrangement joins TRBV7-2 to TRBJ1-1, with D possibly being TRBD1 (6 bases). The V and J ends lost 1 base and 10 bases respectively, with 10 bases between them. CDR1 and CDR2 from the germline V gene are SGHTA and FQGNSA. The CDR3 length is 12 residues. As DNA, the CDR3 is TGTGCCAGCAGCTTAGAGGACAGACGAGCTTTCTTT. Translation gives CASSLEDRRAFF.

This clonotype was detected only a few times. The chain employs TRBV11-3 and TRBJ2-1; no definite D call. The CDR3 is made up of 16 amino acids. CDR1 and CDR2 from the germline V gene are SGHNT and YENEEA. Trimming pared 1 base from V and 0 bases from J, leaving 10 bases between. The CDR3 DNA is TGTGCCAGCAGCTTAGTGAGCGCAAGCTCCTACAATGAGCAGTTCTTC. Encoded protein: CASSLVSASSYNEQFF.

V and J are TRBV6-1 and TRBJ1-1; D ambiguous. V lost 8 bases and J lost 1, with 17 bases in between. Per the germline V gene, CDR1 is MNHNS and CDR2 is SASEGT. The CDR3 is made up of 15 amino acids. The CDR3 sequence: CASRATEMANTEAFF. The CDR3 nucleotides read TGTGCCAGCCGAGCCACCGAGATGGCGAACACTGAAGCTTTCTTT.

The rearrangement joins TRBV7-9 to TRBJ2-7; D is undetermined. The V end was cut by 2 bases, the J end by 0 bases, with 11 bases between. The CDR3 sequence is 15 residues long. CDR1 SEHNR and CDR2 FQNEAQ come from the germline V gene (reference sequence). The CDR3 DNA reads as TGTGCCAGCAGCTTATCCCCCGCCTTCTCCTACGAGCAGTACTTC. It codes for CASSLSPAFSYEQYF.

The rearrangement links TRBV7-2 to TRBJ2-5; TRBD1 or TRBD2 may be the D gene (5 bases each). Germline CDR1 reads SGHTA; CDR2 reads FQGNSA. V was shortened by 6 bases and J by 4 bases, with 18 bases between the two germline ends. There are 15 residues in the CDR3. The CDR3 region has the DNA TGTGCCAGCAGTACTGGACGAGAGAGGGGAGAGACCCAGTACTTC. Amino acid sequence: CASSTGRERGETQYF.

The J gene is TRBJ1-6, the V gene TRBV20-1; D is unclear. CDR3 length equals 11 residues. Trimming pared 6 bases from V and 10 bases from J, leaving 10 bases between. Germline values: CDR1 DFQATT, CDR2 SNEGSKA (reference sequence). For the CDR3, the DNA is TGCAGTGCACTTCAGGCATCACCCCTCCACTTT. It encodes CSALQASPLHF.

This chain uses TRBV6-2 or TRBV6-3 with TRBJ2-4, with a possible D match to TRBD2 (6 bases). V was shortened by 2 bases and J by 8 bases, with 16 bases between the two germline ends. Germline CDR1 is MNHEY and CDR2 is SVGEGT. CDR3 length equals 15 residues. CDR3 nucleotide sequence: TGTGCCAGCAGTTACCTAGGGCCTTCGGGGGACATTCAGTACTTC. Translating it yields CASSYLGPSGDIQYF.

The chain has TRBV24-1 and TRBJ2-3; 11 bases are shared with TRBD2. The CDR3 consists of 18 residues. CDR1 is KGHDR and CDR2 is SFDVKD in the germline V gene. With 1 base clipped from V and 2 bases from J, the junction kept 7 bases outside the gene matches. The CDR3 spells CATSDLGGTSGYTDTQYF. The CDR3 DNA sequence: TGTGCCACCAGTGATTTAGGCGGGACTAGCGGATACACAGATACGCAGTATTTT.

Many counts were recorded for this clonotype. For the CDR3, the DNA is TGTGCCAGCAGCGTAGAGGTTGGAGGACTAGCTGTCACAGATACGCAGTATTTT. It yields the protein CASSVEVGGLAVTDTQYF. This chain joins TRBV9 and TRBJ2-3, with 8 bases that match TRBD2. This CDR3 contains 18 residues. Germline trimming cut 0 bases from V and 2 bases from J; bases unmatched to any gene: 11. The V gene's germline CDR1 is SGDLS and CDR2 YYNGEE.

The table lists this clonotype with many counts. The rearrangement joins TRBV4-3 to TRBJ2-5; 7 bases line up with TRBD1. The CDR3 has 16 residues. V dropped 0 bases and J dropped 4; count of bases not matched to a gene: 8. Germline values: CDR1 LGHNA, CDR2 YSLEER. CDR3 coding DNA: TGCGCCAGCAGCCAAGATCCGGCAGGGGGTGGAGAGACCCAGTACTTC. Encoded protein: CASSQDPAGGGETQYF.

This clonotype was observed a few times. The rearrangement links TRBV5-1 to TRBJ1-2; D is unclear. CDR1 is SGHRS, CDR2 YFSETQ, per germline. Trimming took off 2 bases at V and 6 bases at J, with 14 bases between the two ends. This CDR3 is 14 amino acids long. The CDR3 nucleotides read TGCGCCAGCAGCTTATTTAGGGTTACTGATGGCTACACCTTC. Translating gives CASSLFRVTDGYTF.

The chain has TRBV7-3 and TRBJ2-3, with a tentative D call TRBD2 (6 bases). The CDR3 has 16 residues. The V end was cut by 2 bases, the J end by 0 bases, with 12 bases between. Germline V gives CDR1 SGHTA, CDR2 FQGTGA. DNA of the CDR3: TGTGCCAGCAGCTTATACGGGGGAGCTAGCACAGATACGCAGTATTTT. This codes for CASSLYGGASTDTQYF.